Each of the 5 T cell receptor beta chains below was sequenced from the same sample in a study of T cell repertoires in aging, cancer and after chemotherapy. Peripheral blood genomic DNA, not sorted cells or RNA, was the template. Multiplex touch-down PCR with TRB-A/B primers amplified rearranged V-D-J TRB sequences. In TCRdb, the multiplex PCR reads were re-called with MiXCR into one record per CDR3 protein. Among about 4,900 distinct CDR3 sequences listed, approximately 50% were seen once. Source material: blood. The receptors here all came from a human donor in good health.

The CDR3 DNA is TGTGCCTGGGAGGCCGGAGTCGAGCAGTACTTC. This codes for CAWEAGVEQYF. The chain has TRBV30 and TRBJ2-7, with D uncertain. Germline-derived CDR1 and CDR2 are GTSNPN and SVGIG (reference sequence). This CDR3 region has 11 residues. V gave up 5 bases and J gave up 6 bases, with 11 bases separating them.

The rearrangement links TRBV30 to TRBJ2-5; TRBD1 aligns across 8 bases. This CDR3 spans 15 amino acids. Trimming took 1 base from V and 4 from J; bases not matched to a gene: 8. Germline CDR1 GTSNPN, CDR2 SVGIG (reference sequence). The CDR3, as DNA: TGTGCCTGGAGTGCCGGTGGAACAGGGGGAGAGACCCAGTACTTC. Residues: CAWSAGGTGGETQYF.

This chain links TRBV7-9 with TRBJ2-6; D uncertain. The V end lost 5 bases, the J end lost 12 bases, and 11 bases lay between the germline ends. Per the germline V gene, CDR1 is SEHNR and CDR2 is FQNEAQ (reference sequence). CDR3 length: 12 residues. The CDR3 reads CASSPIVGVLTF. The CDR3 nucleotides are TGTGCCAGCAGCCCCATTGTAGGCGTCCTGACTTTC.

This clonotype has just a few counts. V gene TRBV7-3 combines with J gene TRBJ2-5; TRBD2 is a possible D gene (6 bases). The CDR3 extends over 14 amino acids. CDR1 and CDR2 (germline): SGHTA, FQGTGA. Trimming took 0 bases from V and 5 from J, leaving 10 bases between them. The CDR3 protein is CASSLTGLGETQYF. The CDR3 DNA sequence: TGTGCCAGCAGCTTAACGGGACTTGGGGAGACCCAGTACTTC.

This clonotype is medium-sized (0.01 to 0.1%) in the sample. Mismatch with germline at one junction end may stem from a read error. The chain recombines TRBV30 with TRBJ2-2, with D possibly being TRBD2 (6 bases). Germline V CDR1 and CDR2: GTSNPN, SVGIG (reference sequence). The CDR3 spans 12 residues. The CDR3 nucleotides are TGCCTAGCTAGCGTGAACACCGGGGAGCTGTTTTTT. Its translation: CLASVNTGELFF.